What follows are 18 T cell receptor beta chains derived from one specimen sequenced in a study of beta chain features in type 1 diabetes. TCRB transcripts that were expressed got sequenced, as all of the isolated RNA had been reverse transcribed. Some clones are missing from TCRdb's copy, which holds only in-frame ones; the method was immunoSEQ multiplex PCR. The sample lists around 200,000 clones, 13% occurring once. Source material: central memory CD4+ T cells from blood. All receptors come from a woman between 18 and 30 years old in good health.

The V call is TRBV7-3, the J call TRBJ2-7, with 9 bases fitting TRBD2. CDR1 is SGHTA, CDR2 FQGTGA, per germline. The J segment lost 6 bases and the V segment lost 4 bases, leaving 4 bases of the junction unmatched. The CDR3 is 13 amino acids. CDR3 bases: TGTGCCAGCAGCTCCAATAGCGGGAGCGAGCAGTACTTC. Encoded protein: CASSSNSGSEQYF.

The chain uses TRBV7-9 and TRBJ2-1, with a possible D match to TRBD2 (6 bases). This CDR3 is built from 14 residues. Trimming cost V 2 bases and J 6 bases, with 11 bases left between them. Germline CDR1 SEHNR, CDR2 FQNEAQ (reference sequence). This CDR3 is CASSLPPAGNEQFF. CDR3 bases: TGTGCCAGCAGCTTACCCCCAGCGGGCAATGAGCAGTTCTTC. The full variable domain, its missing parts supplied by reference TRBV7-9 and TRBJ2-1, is DTGVSQNPRHKITKRGQNVTFRCDPISEHNRLYWYRQTLGQGPEFLTYFQNEAQLEKSRLLSDRFSAERPKGSFSTLEIQRTEQGDSAMYLCASSLPPAGNEQFFGPGTRLTVL.

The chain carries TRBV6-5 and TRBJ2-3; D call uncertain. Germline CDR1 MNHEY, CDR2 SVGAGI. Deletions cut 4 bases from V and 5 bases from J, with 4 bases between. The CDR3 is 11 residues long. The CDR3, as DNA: TGTGCCAGCAGTTTATTAGATACGCAGTATTTT. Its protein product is CASSLLDTQYF.

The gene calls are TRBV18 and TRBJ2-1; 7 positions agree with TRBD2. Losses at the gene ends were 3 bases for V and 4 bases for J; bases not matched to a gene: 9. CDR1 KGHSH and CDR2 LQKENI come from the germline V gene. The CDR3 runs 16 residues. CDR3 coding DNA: TGTGCCAGCTCACCGCCCGGGACTATCTTTTACAATGAGCAGTTCTTC. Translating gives CASSPPGTIFYNEQFF. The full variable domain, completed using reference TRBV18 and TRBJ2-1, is NAGVMQNPRHLVRRRGQEARLRCSPMKGHSHVYWYRQLPEEGLKFMVYLQKENIIDESGMPKERFSAEFPKEGPSILRIQQVVRGDSAAYFCASSPPGTIFYNEQFFGPGTRLTVL.

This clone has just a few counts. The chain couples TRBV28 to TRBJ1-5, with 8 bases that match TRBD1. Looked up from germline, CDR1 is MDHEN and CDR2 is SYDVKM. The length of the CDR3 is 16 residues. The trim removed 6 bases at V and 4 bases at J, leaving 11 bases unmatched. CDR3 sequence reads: CASRGVRQGQNQPQHF. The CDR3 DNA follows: TGTGCCAGCAGGGGGGTCCGACAGGGGCAGAATCAGCCCCAGCATTTT.

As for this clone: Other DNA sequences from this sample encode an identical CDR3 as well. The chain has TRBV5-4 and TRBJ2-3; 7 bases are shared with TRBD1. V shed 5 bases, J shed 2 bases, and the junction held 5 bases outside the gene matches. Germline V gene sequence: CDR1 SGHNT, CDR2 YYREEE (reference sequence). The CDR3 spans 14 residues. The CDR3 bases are TGTGCCAGCAGTTTAGGGGGCAACACAGATACGCAGTATTTT. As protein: CASSLGGNTDTQYF. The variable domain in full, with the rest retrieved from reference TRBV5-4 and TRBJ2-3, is ETGVTQSPTHLIKTRGQQVTLRCSSQSGHNTVSWYQQALGQGPQFIFQYYREEENGRGNFPPRFSGLQFPNYSSELNVNALELDDSALYLCASSLGGNTDTQYFGPGTRLTVL.

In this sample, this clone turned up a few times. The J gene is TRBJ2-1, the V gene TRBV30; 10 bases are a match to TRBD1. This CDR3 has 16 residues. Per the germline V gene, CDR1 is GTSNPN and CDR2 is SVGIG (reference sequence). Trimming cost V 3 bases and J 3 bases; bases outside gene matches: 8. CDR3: CAWRTMDRGGYNEQFF. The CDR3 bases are TGTGCCTGGAGGACAATGGACAGGGGGGGCTACAATGAGCAGTTCTTC.

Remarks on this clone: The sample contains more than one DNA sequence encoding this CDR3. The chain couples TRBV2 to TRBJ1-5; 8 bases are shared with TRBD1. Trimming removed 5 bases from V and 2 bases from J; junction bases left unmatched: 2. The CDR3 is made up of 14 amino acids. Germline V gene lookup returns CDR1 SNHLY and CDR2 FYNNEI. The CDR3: CASSSDRGNQPQHF. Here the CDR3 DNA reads TGTGCCAGCAGTTCGGACAGGGGCAATCAGCCCCAGCATTTT.

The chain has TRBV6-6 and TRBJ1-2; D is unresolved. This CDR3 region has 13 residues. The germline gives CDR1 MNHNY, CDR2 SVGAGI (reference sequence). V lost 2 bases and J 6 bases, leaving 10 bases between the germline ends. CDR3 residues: CASSYPRGDGYTF. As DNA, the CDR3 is TGTGCCAGCAGTTACCCTCGAGGTGATGGCTACACCTTC.

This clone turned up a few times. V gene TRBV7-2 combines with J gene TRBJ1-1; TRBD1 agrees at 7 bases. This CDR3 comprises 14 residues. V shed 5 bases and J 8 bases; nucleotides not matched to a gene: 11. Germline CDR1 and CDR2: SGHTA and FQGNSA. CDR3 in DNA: TGTGCCAGCAGCCGCTATCCGGGACAGAAGGAAGCTTTCTTT. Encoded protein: CASSRYPGQKEAFF.

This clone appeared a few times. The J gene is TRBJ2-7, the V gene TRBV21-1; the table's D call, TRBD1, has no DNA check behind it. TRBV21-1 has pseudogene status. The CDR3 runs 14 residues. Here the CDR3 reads CASSKWHRSYEQYF. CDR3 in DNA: TGTGCCAGCAGCAAATGGCATCGCTCGTACGAGCAGTACTTC.

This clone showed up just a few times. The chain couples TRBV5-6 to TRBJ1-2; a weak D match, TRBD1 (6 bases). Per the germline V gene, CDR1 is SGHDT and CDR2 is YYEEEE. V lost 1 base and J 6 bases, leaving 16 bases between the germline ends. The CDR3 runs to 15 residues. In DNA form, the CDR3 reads TGTGCCAGCAGCTTGACCCAGGGGAATTTTGATGGCTACACCTTC. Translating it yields CASSLTQGNFDGYTF.

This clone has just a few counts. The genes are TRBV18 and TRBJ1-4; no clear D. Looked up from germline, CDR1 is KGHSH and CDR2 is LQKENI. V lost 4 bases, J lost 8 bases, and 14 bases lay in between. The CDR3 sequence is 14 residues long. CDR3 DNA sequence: TGTGCCAGCTCACAAGCGGCTGATGGGGAAAAACTGTTTTTT. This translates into CASSQAADGEKLFF.

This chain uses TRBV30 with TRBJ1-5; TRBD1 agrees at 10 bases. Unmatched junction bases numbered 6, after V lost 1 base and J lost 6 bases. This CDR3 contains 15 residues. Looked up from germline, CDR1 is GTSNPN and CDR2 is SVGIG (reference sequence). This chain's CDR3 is CAWSAGTGAAQPQHF. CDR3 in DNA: TGTGCCTGGAGTGCCGGGACAGGGGCGGCTCAGCCCCAGCATTTT.

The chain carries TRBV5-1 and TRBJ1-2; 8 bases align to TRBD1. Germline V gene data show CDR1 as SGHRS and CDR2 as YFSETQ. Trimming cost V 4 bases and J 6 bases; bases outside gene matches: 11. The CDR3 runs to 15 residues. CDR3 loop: CASSIRGQGRDGYTF. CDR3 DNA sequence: TGCGCCAGCAGCATCCGAGGACAGGGAAGGGATGGCTACACCTTC.

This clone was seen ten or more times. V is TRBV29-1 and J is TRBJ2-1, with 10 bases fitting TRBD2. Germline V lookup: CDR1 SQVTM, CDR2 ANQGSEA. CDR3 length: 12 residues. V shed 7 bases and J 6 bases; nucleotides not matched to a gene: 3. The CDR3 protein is CSARTSGNEQFF. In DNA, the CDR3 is TGCAGCGCCCGGACTAGCGGCAATGAGCAGTTCTTC.

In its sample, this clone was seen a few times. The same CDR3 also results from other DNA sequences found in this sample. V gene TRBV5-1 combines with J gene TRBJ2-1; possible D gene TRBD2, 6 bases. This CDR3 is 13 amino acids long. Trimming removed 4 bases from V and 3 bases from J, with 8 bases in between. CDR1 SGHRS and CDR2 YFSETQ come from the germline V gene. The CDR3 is CASSAGSYNEQFF. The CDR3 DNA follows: TGCGCCAGCAGCGCGGGGAGCTACAATGAGCAGTTCTTC.

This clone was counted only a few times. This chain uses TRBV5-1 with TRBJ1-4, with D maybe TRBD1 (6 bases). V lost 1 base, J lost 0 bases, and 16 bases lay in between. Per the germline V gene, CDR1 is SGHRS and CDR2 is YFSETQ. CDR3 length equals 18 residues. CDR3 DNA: TGCGCCAGCAGCTTGACGCCCGGGACAACTGCAACTAATGAAAAACTGTTTTTT. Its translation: CASSLTPGTTATNEKLFF.